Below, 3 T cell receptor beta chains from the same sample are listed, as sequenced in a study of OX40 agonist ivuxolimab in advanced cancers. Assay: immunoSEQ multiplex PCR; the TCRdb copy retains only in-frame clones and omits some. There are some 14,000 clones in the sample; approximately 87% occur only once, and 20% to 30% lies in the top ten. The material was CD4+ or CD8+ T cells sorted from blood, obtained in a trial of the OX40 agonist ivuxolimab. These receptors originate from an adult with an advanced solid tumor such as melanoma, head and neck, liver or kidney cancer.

CDR3 in DNA: TGTGCCAGCAGCTCTATTACCGGGACAGAGGACACCGGGGAGCTGTTTTTT. Its protein is CASSSITGTEDTGELFF. V and J are TRBV7-8 and TRBJ2-2; 7 bases fit TRBD1. Per germline, CDR1 SGHVS and CDR2 FQNEAQ. V trimming: 4 bases; J trimming: 3 bases; junction bases outside the gene matches: 11. CDR3 length: 17 residues.

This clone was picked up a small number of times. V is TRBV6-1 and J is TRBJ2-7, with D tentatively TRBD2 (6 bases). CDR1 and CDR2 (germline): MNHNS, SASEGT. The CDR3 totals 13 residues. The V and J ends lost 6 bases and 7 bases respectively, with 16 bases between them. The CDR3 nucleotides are TGTGCCAGCAGGCGAGGACTACTAAATGAGCAGTACTTC. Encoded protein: CASRRGLLNEQYF.

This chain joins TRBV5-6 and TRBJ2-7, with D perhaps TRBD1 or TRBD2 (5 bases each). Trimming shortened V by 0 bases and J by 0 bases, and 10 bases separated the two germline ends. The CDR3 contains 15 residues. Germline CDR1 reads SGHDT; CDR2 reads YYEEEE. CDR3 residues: CASSLAEGYSYEQYF. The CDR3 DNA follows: TGTGCCAGCAGCTTGGCTGAGGGGTACTCCTACGAGCAGTACTTC.